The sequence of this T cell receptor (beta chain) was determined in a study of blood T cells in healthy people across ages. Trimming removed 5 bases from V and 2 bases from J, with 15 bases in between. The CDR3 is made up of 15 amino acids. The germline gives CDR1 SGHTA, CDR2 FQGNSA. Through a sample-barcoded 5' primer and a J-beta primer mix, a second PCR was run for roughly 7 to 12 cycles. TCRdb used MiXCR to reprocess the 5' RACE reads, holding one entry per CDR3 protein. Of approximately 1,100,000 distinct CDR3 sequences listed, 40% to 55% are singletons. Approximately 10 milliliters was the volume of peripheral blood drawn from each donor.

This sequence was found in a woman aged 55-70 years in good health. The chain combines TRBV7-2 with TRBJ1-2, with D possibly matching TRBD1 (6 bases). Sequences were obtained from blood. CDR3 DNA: TGTGCCAGCAGCCATCGGGAGGGGGGGAACTATGGCTACACCTTC. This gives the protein CASSHREGGNYGYTF.